This T cell receptor beta chain was profiled in a study of OX40 agonist ivuxolimab in advanced cancers. Germline-derived CDR1 and CDR2 are MDHEN and SYDVKM. The CDR3 loop spans 13 amino acids. The V gene end was trimmed by 6 bases and the J gene end by 5 bases; junction bases not matched to a gene: 6. As regards this clone: As yet, its antigen is unknown.

This table comes from immunoSEQ multiplex PCR, and its TCRdb copy is limited to in-frame clones, with some not included. The data contain about 100,000 clones, around nine tenths of them seen just once; the ten biggest clones take up roughly 0.15%. Study observations and caveats: Both CD4+ and CD8+ T cell populations in blood had undergone clonal expansion by week 6 at 0.1 to 3.0 mg/kg.

J is TRBJ2-7 and V is TRBV28, with 8 bases identical to TRBD2. This material consisted of CD4+ or CD8+ T cells sorted from blood, taken in a trial of the OX40 agonist ivuxolimab. The receptor was derived from an adult with an advanced solid tumor such as melanoma, head and neck, liver or kidney cancer. CDR3 loop: CASRLPGGNEQYF. CDR3 nucleotide sequence: TGTGCCAGCAGACTTCCGGGGGGGAACGAGCAGTACTTC.